This T cell receptor beta chain originates from a study of cytomegalovirus exposure and HLA in healthy donors. Vbeta (60) and Jbeta (13) primers were used in the PCR. Measured with immunoSEQ multiplex PCR; TCRdb has only the in-frame clones, and not every one. The sample holds roughly 160,000 clones; roughly 84% are singletons and the top ten take about 0.39%. CDR1 is ENHRY, CDR2 SYGVKD, per germline. The CDR3 runs to 14 residues. V shed 3 bases, J shed 5 bases, and the junction held 4 bases outside the gene matches. The clonotype comes from a boy aged 2 to 10 in good health and CMV-seronegative. The genes are TRBV10-3 and TRBJ2-5; 9 bases are a match to TRBD2. Sequenced material: PBMCs. The CDR3 DNA reads TGTGCCATCAGTGAAGCGGGAGGCCTGGAGACCCAGTACTTC. Amino acids: CAISEAGGLETQYF.